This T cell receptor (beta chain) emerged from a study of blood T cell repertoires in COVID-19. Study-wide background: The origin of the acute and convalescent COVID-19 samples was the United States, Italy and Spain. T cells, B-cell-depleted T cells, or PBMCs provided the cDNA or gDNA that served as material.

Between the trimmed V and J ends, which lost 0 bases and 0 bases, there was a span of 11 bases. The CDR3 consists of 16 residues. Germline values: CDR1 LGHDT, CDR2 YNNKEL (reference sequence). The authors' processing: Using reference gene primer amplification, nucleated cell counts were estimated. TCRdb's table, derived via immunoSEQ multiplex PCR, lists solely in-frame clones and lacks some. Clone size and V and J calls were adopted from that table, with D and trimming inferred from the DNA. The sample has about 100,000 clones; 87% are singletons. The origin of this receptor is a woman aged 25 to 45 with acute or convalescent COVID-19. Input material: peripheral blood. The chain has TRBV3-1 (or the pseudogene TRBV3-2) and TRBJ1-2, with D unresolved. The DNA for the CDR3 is TGTGCCAGCAGCCAAGATTTTGACACAGCTAACTATGGCTACACCTTC. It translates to CASSQDFDTANYGYTF.